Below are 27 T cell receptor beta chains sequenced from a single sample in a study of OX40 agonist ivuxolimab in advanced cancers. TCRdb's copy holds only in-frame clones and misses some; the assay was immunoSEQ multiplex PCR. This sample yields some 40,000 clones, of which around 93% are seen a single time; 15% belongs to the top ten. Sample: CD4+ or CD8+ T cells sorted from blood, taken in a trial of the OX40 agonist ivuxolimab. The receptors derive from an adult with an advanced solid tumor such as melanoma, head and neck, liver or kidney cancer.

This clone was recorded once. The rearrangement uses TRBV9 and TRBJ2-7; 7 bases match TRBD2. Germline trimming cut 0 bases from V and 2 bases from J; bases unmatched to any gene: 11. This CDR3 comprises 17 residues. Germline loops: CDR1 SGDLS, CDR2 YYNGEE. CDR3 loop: CASSVGFASGDTYEQYF. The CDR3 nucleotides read TGTGCCAGCAGCGTAGGTTTTGCTAGCGGAGACACCTACGAGCAGTACTTC.

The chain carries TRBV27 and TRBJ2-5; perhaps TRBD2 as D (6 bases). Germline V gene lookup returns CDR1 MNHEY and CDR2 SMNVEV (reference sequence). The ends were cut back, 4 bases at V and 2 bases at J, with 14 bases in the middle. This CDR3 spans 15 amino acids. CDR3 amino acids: CASSWYGGLQETQYF. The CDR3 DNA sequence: TGTGCCAGCAGTTGGTACGGAGGGCTTCAAGAGACCCAGTACTTC.

The CDR3: CASSPGHQFYEQYF. In DNA, the CDR3 is TGTGCCAGCAGTCCCGGACACCAATTCTACGAGCAGTACTTC. This chain uses TRBV28 with TRBJ2-7, with a weak D call TRBD1 (5 bases). The CDR3 sequence is 14 residues long. Trimming pared 5 bases from V and 3 bases from J, leaving 14 bases between. CDR1 is MDHEN, CDR2 SYDVKM, per germline.

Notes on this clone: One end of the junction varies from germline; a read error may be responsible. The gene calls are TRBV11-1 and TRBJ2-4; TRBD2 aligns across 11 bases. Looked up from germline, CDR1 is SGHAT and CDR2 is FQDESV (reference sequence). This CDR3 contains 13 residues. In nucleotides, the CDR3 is TGTGCCAGTACAACCGGGACTAGCGGATTAAAGAGCTTC. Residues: CASTTGTSGLKSF.

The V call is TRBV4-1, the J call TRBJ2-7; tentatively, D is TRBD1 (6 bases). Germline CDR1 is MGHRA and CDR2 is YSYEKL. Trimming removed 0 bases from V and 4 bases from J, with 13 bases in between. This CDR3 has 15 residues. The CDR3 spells CASSQDNHRVYEQYF. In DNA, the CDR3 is TGCGCCAGCAGCCAAGATAATCACAGGGTGTACGAGCAGTACTTC.

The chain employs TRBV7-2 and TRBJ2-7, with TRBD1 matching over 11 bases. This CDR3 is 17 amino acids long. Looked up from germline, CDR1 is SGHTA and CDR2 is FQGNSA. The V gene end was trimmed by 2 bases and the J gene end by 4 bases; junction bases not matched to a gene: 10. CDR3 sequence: CASSLWSGTGGWYEQYF. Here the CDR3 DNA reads TGTGCCAGCAGCTTATGGTCTGGGACAGGGGGTTGGTACGAGCAGTACTTC.

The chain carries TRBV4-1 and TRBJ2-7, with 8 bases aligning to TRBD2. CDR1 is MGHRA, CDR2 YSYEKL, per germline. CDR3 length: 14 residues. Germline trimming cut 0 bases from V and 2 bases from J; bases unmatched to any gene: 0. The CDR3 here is CASSQELAAYEQYF. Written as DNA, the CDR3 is TGCGCCAGCAGCCAAGAACTAGCGGCCTACGAGCAGTACTTC.

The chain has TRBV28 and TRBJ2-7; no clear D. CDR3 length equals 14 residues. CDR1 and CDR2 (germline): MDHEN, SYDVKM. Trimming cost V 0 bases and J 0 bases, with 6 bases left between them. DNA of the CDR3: TGTGCCAGCAGTTTATGGGCAGTCTCCTACGAGCAGTACTTC. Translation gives CASSLWAVSYEQYF.

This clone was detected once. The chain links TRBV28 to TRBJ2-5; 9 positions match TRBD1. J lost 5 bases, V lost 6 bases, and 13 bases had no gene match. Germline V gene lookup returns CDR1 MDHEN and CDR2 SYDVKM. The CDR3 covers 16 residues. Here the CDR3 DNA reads TGTGCCAGCAGCCAAGAAGGGACAGGGTTTGTGGAGACCCAGTACTTC. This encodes CASSQEGTGFVETQYF.

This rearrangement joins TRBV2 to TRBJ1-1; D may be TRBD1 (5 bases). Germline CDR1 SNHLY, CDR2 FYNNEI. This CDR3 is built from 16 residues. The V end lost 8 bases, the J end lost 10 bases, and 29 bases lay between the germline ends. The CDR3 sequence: CASGAGPLLNFVGAFF. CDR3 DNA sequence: TGTGCCAGCGGGGCGGGCCCTCTTTTGAATTTTGTGGGAGCTTTCTTT.

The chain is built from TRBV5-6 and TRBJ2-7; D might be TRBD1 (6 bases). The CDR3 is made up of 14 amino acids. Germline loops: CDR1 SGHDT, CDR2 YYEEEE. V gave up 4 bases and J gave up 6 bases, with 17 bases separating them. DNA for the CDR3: TGTGCCAGCAGCCCAAGTACAGGGTTTAGCGAGCAGTACTTC. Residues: CASSPSTGFSEQYF.

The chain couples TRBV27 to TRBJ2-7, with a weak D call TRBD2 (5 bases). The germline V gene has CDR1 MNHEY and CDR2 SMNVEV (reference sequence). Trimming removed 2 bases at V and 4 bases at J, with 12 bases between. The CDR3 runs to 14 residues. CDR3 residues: CASSLQAGPYEQYF. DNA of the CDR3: TGTGCCAGCAGTTTACAGGCGGGCCCGTACGAGCAGTACTTC.

This CDR3 is CASSFTSGEQYF. In DNA, the CDR3 is TGCGCCAGCAGCTTTACCTCTGGCGAGCAGTACTTC. The chain employs TRBV5-1 and TRBJ2-7; D remains unclear. The CDR3 length is 12 residues. Germline V gene data show CDR1 as SGHRS and CDR2 as YFSETQ. The V and J ends lost 2 bases and 6 bases respectively, with 9 bases between them.

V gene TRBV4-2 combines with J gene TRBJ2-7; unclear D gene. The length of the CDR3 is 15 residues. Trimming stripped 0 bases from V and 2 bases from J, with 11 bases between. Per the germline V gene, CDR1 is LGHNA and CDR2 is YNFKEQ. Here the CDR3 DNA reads TGTGCCAGCAGCCAAGAGAAAGGCAGTCCCTACGAGCAGTACTTC. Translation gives CASSQEKGSPYEQYF.

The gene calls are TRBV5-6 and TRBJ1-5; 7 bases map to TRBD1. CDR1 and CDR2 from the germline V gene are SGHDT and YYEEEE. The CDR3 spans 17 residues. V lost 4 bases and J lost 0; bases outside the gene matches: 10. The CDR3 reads CASSGFRDRNSNQPQHF. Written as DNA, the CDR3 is TGTGCCAGCAGCGGGTTCCGGGACAGAAATAGCAATCAGCCCCAGCATTTT.

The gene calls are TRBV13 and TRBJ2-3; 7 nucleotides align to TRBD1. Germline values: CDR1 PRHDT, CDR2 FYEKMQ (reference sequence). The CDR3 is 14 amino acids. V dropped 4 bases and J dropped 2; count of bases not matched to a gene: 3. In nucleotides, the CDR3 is TGTGCCAGCAGCTCAGGGGGAGCCACAGATACGCAGTATTTT. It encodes CASSSGGATDTQYF.

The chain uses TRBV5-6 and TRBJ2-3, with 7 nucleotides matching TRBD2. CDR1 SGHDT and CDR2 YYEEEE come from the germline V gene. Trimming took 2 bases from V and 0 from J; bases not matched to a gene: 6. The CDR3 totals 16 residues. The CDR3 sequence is CASSFGGSASTDTQYF. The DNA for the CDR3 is TGTGCCAGCAGCTTCGGGGGGTCCGCTAGCACAGATACGCAGTATTTT.

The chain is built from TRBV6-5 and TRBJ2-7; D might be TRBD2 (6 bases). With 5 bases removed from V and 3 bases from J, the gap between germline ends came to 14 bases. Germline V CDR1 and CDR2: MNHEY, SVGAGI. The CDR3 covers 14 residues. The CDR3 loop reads CASSDGTGGYEQYF. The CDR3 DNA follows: TGTGCCAGCAGTGACGGGACTGGGGGCTACGAGCAGTACTTC.

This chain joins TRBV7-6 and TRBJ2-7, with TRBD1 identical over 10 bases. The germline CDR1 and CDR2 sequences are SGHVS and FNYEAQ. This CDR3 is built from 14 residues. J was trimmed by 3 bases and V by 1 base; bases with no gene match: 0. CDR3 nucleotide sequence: TGTGCCAGCAGCTTAGGGGACAGGGGCTACGAGCAGTACTTC. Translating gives CASSLGDRGYEQYF.

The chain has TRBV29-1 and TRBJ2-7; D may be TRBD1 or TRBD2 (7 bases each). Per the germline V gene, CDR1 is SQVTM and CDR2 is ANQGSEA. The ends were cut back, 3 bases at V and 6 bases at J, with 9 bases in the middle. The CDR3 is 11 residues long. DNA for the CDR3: TGCAGCGTTGACAGGGGGGGCGAGCAGTACTTC. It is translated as CSVDRGGEQYF.

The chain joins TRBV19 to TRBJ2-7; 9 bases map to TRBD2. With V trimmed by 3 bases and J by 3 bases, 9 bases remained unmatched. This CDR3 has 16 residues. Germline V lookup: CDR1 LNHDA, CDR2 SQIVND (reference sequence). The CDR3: CASSILAGLAGYEQYF. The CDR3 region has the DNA TGTGCCAGTAGTATCCTCGCGGGACTAGCTGGCTACGAGCAGTACTTC.

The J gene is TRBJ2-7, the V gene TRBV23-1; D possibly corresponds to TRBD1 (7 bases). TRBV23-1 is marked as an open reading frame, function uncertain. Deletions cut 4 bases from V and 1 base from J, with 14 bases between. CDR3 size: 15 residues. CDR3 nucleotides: TGCGCCAGCAGTCTACAGGGGAGCGGGTCCTACGAGCAGTACTTC. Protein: CASSLQGSGSYEQYF.

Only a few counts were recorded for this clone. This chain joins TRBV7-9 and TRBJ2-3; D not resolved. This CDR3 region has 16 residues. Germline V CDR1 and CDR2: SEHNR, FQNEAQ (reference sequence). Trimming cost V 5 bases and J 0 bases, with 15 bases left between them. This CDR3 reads CASSGLHTTSTDTQYF. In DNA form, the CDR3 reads TGTGCCAGCAGCGGGCTGCATACCACGAGCACAGATACGCAGTATTTT. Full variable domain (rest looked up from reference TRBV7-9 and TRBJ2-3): DTGVSQNPRHKITKRGQNVTFRCDPISEHNRLYWYRQTLGQGPEFLTYFQNEAQLEKSRLLSDRFSAERPKGSFSTLEIQRTEQGDSAMYLCASSGLHTTSTDTQYFGPGTRLTVL.

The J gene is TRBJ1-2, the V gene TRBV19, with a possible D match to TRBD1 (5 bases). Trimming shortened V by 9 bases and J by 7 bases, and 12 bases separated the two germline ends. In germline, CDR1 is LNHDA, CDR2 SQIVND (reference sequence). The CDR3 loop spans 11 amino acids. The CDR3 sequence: CASLQGVGYTF. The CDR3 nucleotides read TGTGCCAGCCTCCAGGGTGTTGGCTACACCTTC.

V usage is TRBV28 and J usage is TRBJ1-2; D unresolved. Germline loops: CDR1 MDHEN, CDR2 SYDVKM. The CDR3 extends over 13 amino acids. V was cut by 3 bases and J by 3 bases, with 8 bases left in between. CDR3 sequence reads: CASSLGRYYGYTF. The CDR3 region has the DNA TGTGCCAGCAGTTTGGGAAGGTACTATGGCTACACCTTC.

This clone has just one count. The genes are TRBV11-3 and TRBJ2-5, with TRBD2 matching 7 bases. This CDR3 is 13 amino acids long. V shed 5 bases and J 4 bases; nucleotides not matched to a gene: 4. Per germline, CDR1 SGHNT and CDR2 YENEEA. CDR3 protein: CASSHRLAETQYF. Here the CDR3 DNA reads TGTGCCAGCAGCCATAGACTAGCAGAGACCCAGTACTTC.

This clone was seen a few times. The CDR3 reads CASGTGSSYEQYF. The CDR3 nucleotides read TGTGCCAGCGGGACGGGAAGCTCCTACGAGCAGTACTTC. V and J are TRBV2 and TRBJ2-7, with D perhaps being TRBD1 or TRBD2 (5 bases each). Per germline, CDR1 SNHLY and CDR2 FYNNEI. V shed 8 bases and J shed 0 bases, with 11 bases lying between them. This CDR3 has 13 amino acids.